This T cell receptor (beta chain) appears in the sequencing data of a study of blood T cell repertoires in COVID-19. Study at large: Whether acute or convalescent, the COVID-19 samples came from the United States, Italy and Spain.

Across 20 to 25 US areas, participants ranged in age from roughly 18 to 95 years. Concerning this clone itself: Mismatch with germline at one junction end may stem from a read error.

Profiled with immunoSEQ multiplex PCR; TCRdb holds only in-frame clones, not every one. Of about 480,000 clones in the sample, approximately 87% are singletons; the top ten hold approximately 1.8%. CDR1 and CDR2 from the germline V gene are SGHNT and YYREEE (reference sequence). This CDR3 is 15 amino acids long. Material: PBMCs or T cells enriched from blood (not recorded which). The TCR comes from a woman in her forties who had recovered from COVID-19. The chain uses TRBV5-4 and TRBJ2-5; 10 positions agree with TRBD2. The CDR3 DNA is TGTGCCAGCAGCGAAGCGGGAGGGCCTCTAGAGACTCAGTACTTC. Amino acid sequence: CASSEAGGPLETQYF.